The 13 T cell receptor beta chains listed next were all sequenced from one sample in a study of OX40 agonist ivuxolimab in advanced cancers. Sequenced by immunoSEQ multiplex PCR; TCRdb stores in-frame clones only, minus some. Found here are about 120,000 clones, 80% to 90% of them singletons; the top ten hold about 0.55%. Specimen: CD4+ or CD8+ T cells sorted from blood, collected in a trial of the OX40 agonist ivuxolimab. The receptors originated from an adult with an advanced solid tumor such as melanoma, head and neck, liver or kidney cancer.

The chain recombines TRBV7-2 with TRBJ1-1; D not certain. V was clipped by 2 bases and J by 10 bases, with 14 bases between them. The germline CDR1 and CDR2 sequences are SGHTA and FQGNSA. The CDR3 extends over 13 amino acids. The CDR3 region has the DNA TGTGCCAGCAGCTTATTAACACAAATGGCAGCTTTCTTT. It translates to CASSLLTQMAAFF.

This rearrangement joins TRBV19 to TRBJ2-3; weak D call: TRBD1 (7 bases). Trimming pared 3 bases from V and 5 bases from J, leaving 12 bases between. This CDR3 is built from 14 residues. Germline CDR1 is LNHDA and CDR2 is SQIVND (reference sequence). CDR3 DNA: TGTGCCAGTAGTATGAGGCAGGGGGGAGATACGCAGTATTTT. Translated: CASSMRQGGDTQYF.

This clone was seen only once. The V call is TRBV7-2, the J call TRBJ2-2, with 11 bases identical to TRBD2. With 8 bases clipped from V and 4 bases from J, the junction kept 15 bases outside the gene matches. This CDR3 comprises 18 residues. Germline CDR1 and CDR2: SGHTA and FQGNSA. CDR3 sequence (DNA): TGTGCCAGCCACACCCCCTTAGCGGGGGGGAAAAGCACCGGGGAGCTGTTTTTT. It is translated as CASHTPLAGGKSTGELFF. Variable domain in full (rest from reference TRBV7-2 and TRBJ2-2): GAGVSQSPSNKVTEKGKDVELRCDPISGHTALYWYRQSLGQGLEFLIYFQGNSAPDKSGLPSDRFSAERTGGSVSTLTIQRTQQEDSAVYLCASHTPLAGGKSTGELFFGEGSRLTVL.

The DNA for the CDR3 is TGTGCCAGCTCAATAGGGGTTGGGAACACTGAAGCTTTCTTT. It is translated as CASSIGVGNTEAFF. The chain is built from TRBV6-1 and TRBJ1-1; possibly TRBD1 for D (5 bases). V lost 8 bases and J 1 base, leaving 14 bases between the germline ends. CDR3 length equals 14 residues. The germline CDR1 and CDR2 sequences are MNHNS and SASEGT.

This sequence joins TRBV27 and TRBJ2-7; 8 bases are shared with TRBD2. From germline, CDR1 is MNHEY and CDR2 SMNVEV (reference sequence). Germline trimming cut 6 bases from V and 0 bases from J; bases unmatched to any gene: 10. This CDR3 has 16 residues. CDR3 in DNA: TGTGCCAGCAGACTTTCCTACGGGGGGGCCTCCTACGAGCAGTACTTC. Translating gives CASRLSYGGASYEQYF.

The chain employs TRBV7-2 and TRBJ2-5; 10 bases are a match to TRBD1. The J segment lost 7 bases and the V segment lost 5 bases, leaving 10 bases of the junction unmatched. The germline V gene has CDR1 SGHTA and CDR2 FQGNSA. The CDR3 covers 15 residues. The CDR3 protein is CASSTPGQGMGTQYF. The CDR3 DNA sequence: TGTGCCAGCAGCACCCCGGGACAGGGGATGGGGACCCAGTACTTC. The whole variable domain, remainder taken from reference TRBV7-2 and TRBJ2-5, is GAGVSQSPSNKVTEKGKDVELRCDPISGHTALYWYRQSLGQGLEFLIYFQGNSAPDKSGLPSDRFSAERTGGSVSTLTIQRTQQEDSAVYLCASSTPGQGMGTQYFGPGTRLLVL.

V and J are TRBV19 and TRBJ1-6, with 8 bases that match TRBD1. There are 16 residues in the CDR3. Unmatched junction bases numbered 3, after V lost 3 bases and J lost 2 bases. Per the germline V gene, CDR1 is LNHDA and CDR2 is SQIVND (reference sequence). This CDR3 is CASSIQGAAYNSPLHF. The CDR3, as DNA: TGTGCCAGTAGTATTCAGGGGGCGGCCTATAATTCACCCCTCCACTTT. The full variable domain, its missing parts supplied by reference TRBV19 and TRBJ1-6, is DGGITQSPKYLFRKEGQNVTLSCEQNLNHDAMYWYRQDPGQGLRLIYYSQIVNDFQKGDIAEGYSVSREKKESFPLTVTSAQKNPTAFYLCASSIQGAAYNSPLHFGNGTRLTVT.

The chain combines TRBV2 with TRBJ1-2; D uncertain. Germline V gives CDR1 SNHLY, CDR2 FYNNEI. The CDR3 consists of 15 residues. Trimming removed 0 bases from V and 1 base from J, with 9 bases in between. CDR3 DNA sequence: TGTGCCAGCAGTGAAGCGCTTCGGGGTAACTATGGCTACACCTTC. This gives the protein CASSEALRGNYGYTF.

This chain uses TRBV5-1 with TRBJ2-3, with no clear D. Per the germline V gene, CDR1 is SGHRS and CDR2 is YFSETQ. CDR3 length equals 14 residues. Trimming shortened V by 4 bases and J by 4 bases, and 13 bases separated the two germline ends. The CDR3 sequence: CASSPGWVADTQYF. In DNA form, the CDR3 reads TGCGCCAGCAGCCCTGGCTGGGTTGCAGATACGCAGTATTTT.

V gene TRBV10-3 combines with J gene TRBJ2-7, with unresolved D. Germline CDR1 and CDR2: ENHRY and SYGVKD. V lost 4 bases and J 0 bases, leaving 10 bases between the germline ends. The CDR3 runs 14 residues. CDR3 region: CAISGSGDSYEQYF. The CDR3 DNA is TGTGCCATCAGTGGGTCGGGTGACTCCTACGAGCAGTACTTC.

The V gene is TRBV19, the J gene TRBJ1-4; D is possibly TRBD1 (6 bases). The CDR3 totals 13 residues. Per germline, CDR1 LNHDA and CDR2 SQIVND (reference sequence). V was shortened by 5 bases and J by 8 bases, with 12 bases between the two germline ends. DNA for the CDR3: TGTGCCAGTAGTTCCTCAGGGGTGGAAAAACTGTTTTTT. It translates to CASSSSGVEKLFF. The full variable domain, its missing parts supplied by reference TRBV19 and TRBJ1-4, is DGGITQSPKYLFRKEGQNVTLSCEQNLNHDAMYWYRQDPGQGLRLIYYSQIVNDFQKGDIAEGYSVSREKKESFPLTVTSAQKNPTAFYLCASSSSGVEKLFFGSGTQLSVL.

The gene calls are TRBV19 and TRBJ1-1; D not resolved. V lost 5 bases and J 1 base, leaving 14 bases between the germline ends. The CDR3 has 15 amino acids. Germline CDR1 and CDR2: LNHDA and SQIVND (reference sequence). The CDR3 sequence: CASSGVRIPNTEAFF. CDR3 in DNA: TGTGCCAGTAGTGGGGTACGGATCCCGAACACTGAAGCTTTCTTT.

The sample holds a few counts of this clone. The rearrangement joins TRBV27 to TRBJ1-3; 7 bases agree with TRBD1. This CDR3 has 15 amino acids. The germline V gene encodes CDR1 MNHEY and CDR2 SMNVEV (reference sequence). V lost 6 bases to trimming and J lost 0 bases; unmatched junction nucleotides: 5. This chain's CDR3 is CASRGQASSGNTIYF. CDR3 sequence (DNA): TGTGCCAGCAGAGGACAGGCGAGCTCTGGAAACACCATATATTTT.